This TCR beta chain was profiled in a study of memory CD8 T cells in hepatitis C reinfection. As for the study in general: Late or post reinfection samples were taken 12 to 24 weeks after detection. Separate sorts of CD127- effector and CD127+ memory tetramer+ CD8 cells occurred in a couple of donors. Broader study findings: Across donors, dominant clonotypes included no shared public TCRs.

This clone was detected once. Sequencing used immunoSEQ multiplex PCR; TCRdb keeps in-frame clones, though not all of them. Here the sample table reports 25 to 30 clones. Germline V gene sequence: CDR1 SGDLS, CDR2 YYNGEE. The length of the CDR3 is 15 residues. V lost 4 bases and J 2 bases, leaving 14 bases between the germline ends. The sample's time point: late/post reinfection, 12 to 24 weeks after detection. No in vitro expansion preceded TCR sequencing of the sorted cells. Donors came from people who inject drugs enrolled in HEPCO, Canada. The rearrangement links TRBV9 to TRBJ2-3; tentatively, D is TRBD2 (7 bases). The sample taken for sequencing was HCV tetramer-positive CD8+ T cells sorted from blood. The receptor comes from a middle-aged man with hepatitis C virus infection. DNA for the CDR3: TGTGCCAGCAGCCCCAGCGGGGACAACACAGATACGCAGTATTTT. This translates into CASSPSGDNTDTQYF.